The source of this T cell receptor (beta chain) is a study of beta chain features in type 1 diabetes. About 120 mL of blood, on average, came from one heparinised draw per donor. Study-wide points: PCR might preferentially amplify shorter templates, equally in patients and controls. Shorter TCRB CDR3s, moderately but significantly so, marked every one of the four CD4+ subsets in Type 1 diabetes patients. No resolution was reached here on whether HLA type influences TCRB rearrangement.

The germline V gene encodes CDR1 SNHLY and CDR2 FYNNEI. This CDR3 region has 17 residues. Trimming cost V 8 bases and J 0 bases, with 17 bases left between them. What was sequenced were expressed TCRB transcripts, since all of the isolated RNA had been reverse transcribed. Each sample of naive, central memory or regulatory T cells had, on average, about 3.57 million reads. Measured with immunoSEQ multiplex PCR; TCRdb has only the in-frame clones, and not every one. There are approximately 43,000 clones in the sample; 66% occur only once, and about 1.6% lies in the top ten. For this clone: Its antigen remains unidentified.

Sequencing was done on a sample of Tregs from blood. The sequence was collected from a man aged 25 to 45 with type 1 diabetes. Some clones in this sample may be carry-over from other donors' samples. V is TRBV2 and J is TRBJ1-6; D gene ambiguous. The CDR3 sequence is CASSRHRISSYNSPLHF. The DNA for the CDR3 is TGTGCCAGCTCTCGACATCGGATTAGCTCCTATAATTCACCCCTCCACTTT.